This TCR beta chain was sequenced in a study of monozygotic twins with inflammatory bowel disease. A 6-nucleotide sample barcode was carried by the UMIs, which template switching added. From its re-call of the 5' RACE reads, TCRdb lists each CDR3 protein once, without DNA. The listing records around 380,000 distinct CDR3 sequences. The CDR3 is made up of 17 amino acids. Germline CDR1 is LNHDA and CDR2 is SQIVND (reference sequence). The sequencing sample was made of blood. The chain is built from TRBV19 and TRBJ2-3; TCRdb gives TRBD2 as the D gene, but with no DNA this cannot be confirmed. The receptor comes from a human donor with ulcerative colitis or Crohn's disease, or a healthy co-twin of an affected twin (not recorded which). The CDR3 region is CASSIVGLAGFTDTQYF.